This T cell receptor (beta chain) appears in the sequencing data of a study of shared clonotypes between healthy human individuals. The method was immunoSEQ multiplex PCR; TCRdb's version includes in-frame clones alone and lacks a portion of them. The table records 2 million to 3 million clones, roughly 93% of them present only once. The CDR3 is 19 residues long. CDR1 and CDR2 from the germline V gene are MNHEY and SMNVEV (reference sequence). V was pared by 6 bases and J by 6 bases, with 21 bases of the junction left unmatched. Sequenced: naive CD4+ T cells from PBMCs. The subset: CD45RA+ positively selected. The TCR originated in a man between 18 and 29 years old in good health. Some clones in this sample may be carry-over from other donors' samples. V usage is TRBV27 and J usage is TRBJ2-7; 12 bases are shared with TRBD2. As DNA, the CDR3 is TGTGCCAGCAGCCACCCTAGCGGGAGGGCCCTCCCTACTACGGGCGAGCAGTACTTC. Its translation: CASSHPSGRALPTTGEQYF.